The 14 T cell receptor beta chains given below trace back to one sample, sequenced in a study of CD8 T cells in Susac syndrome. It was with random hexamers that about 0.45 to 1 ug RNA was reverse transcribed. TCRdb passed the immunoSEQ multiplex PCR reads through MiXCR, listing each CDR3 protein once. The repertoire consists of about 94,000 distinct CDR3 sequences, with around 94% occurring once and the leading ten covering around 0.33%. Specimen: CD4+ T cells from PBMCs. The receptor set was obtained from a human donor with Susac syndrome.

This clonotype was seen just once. The CDR3 DNA follows: TGTGCCAGCAGCCCCCTCCCGGGACTGAAGAACACTGAAGCTTTCTTT. Its protein product is CASSPLPGLKNTEAFF. V and J are TRBV7-9 and TRBJ1-1; D might be TRBD1 (5 bases). With 5 bases removed from V and 1 base from J, the gap between germline ends came to 17 bases. The germline CDR1 and CDR2 sequences are SEHNR and FQNEAQ (reference sequence). This CDR3 contains 16 residues. The whole variable domain, filled in from reference TRBV7-9 and TRBJ1-1, reads DTGVSQNPRHKITKRGQNVTFRCDPISEHNRLYWYRQTLGQGPEFLTYFQNEAQLEKSRLLSDRFSAERPKGSFSTLEIQRTEQGDSAMYLCASSPLPGLKNTEAFFGQGTRLTVV.

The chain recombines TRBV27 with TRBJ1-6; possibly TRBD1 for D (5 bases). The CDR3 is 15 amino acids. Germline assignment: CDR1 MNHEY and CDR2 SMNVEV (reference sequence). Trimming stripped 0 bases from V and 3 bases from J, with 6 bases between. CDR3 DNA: TGTGCCAGCAGTTTATCTGACAGCTATAATTCACCCCTCCACTTT. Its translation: CASSLSDSYNSPLHF.

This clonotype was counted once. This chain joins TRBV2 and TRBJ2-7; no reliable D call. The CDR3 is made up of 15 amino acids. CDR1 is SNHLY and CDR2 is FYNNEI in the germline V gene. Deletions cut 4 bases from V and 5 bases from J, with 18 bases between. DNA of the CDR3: TGTGCCAGCAGTGCTGACGGACCACCTGGGGACGAGCAGTACTTC. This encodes CASSADGPPGDEQYF.

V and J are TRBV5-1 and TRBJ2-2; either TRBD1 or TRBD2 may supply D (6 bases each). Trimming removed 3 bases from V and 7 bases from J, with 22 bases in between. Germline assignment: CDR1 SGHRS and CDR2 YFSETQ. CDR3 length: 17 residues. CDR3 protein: CASSSQPGARRLGELFF. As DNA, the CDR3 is TGCGCCAGCAGCTCCCAGCCGGGGGCGAGGCGCCTCGGGGAGCTGTTTTTT.

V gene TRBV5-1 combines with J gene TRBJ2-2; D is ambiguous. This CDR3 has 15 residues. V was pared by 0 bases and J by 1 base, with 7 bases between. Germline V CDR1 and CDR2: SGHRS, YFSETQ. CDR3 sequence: CASSLEGMNTGELFF. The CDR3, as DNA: TGCGCCAGCAGCTTGGAAGGTATGAACACCGGGGAGCTGTTTTTT.

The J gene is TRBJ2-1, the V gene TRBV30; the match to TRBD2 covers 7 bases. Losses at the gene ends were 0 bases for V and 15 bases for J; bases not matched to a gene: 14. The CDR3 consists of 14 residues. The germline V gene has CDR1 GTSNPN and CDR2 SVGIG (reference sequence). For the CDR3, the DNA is TGTGCCTGGAGTGTTGGACTAGAAAGCCTTCCGCCGTTCTTC. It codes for CAWSVGLESLPPFF.

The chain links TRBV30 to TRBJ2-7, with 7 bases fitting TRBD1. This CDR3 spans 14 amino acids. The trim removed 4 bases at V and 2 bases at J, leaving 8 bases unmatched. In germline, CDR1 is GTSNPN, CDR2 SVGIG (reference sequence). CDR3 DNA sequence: TGTGCCTGGAACCGGGACAGAAAAACCTACGAGCAGTACTTC. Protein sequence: CAWNRDRKTYEQYF.

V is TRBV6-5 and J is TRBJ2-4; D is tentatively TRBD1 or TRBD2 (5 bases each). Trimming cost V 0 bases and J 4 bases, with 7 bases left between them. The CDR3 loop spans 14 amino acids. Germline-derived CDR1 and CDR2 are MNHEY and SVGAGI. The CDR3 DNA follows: TGTGCCAGCAGTTACTCGGGACCGAAAAACATTCAGTACTTC. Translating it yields CASSYSGPKNIQYF.

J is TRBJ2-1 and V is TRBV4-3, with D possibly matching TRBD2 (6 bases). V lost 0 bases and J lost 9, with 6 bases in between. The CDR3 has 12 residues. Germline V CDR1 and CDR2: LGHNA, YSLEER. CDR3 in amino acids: CASSQEGGEQFF. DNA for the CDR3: TGCGCCAGCAGCCAAGAGGGGGGTGAGCAGTTCTTC.

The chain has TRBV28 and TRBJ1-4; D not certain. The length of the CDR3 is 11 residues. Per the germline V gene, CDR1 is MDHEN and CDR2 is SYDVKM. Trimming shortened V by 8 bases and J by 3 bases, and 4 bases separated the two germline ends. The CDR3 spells CASASNEKLFF. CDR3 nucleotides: TGTGCCAGCGCGTCTAATGAAAAACTGTTTTTT.

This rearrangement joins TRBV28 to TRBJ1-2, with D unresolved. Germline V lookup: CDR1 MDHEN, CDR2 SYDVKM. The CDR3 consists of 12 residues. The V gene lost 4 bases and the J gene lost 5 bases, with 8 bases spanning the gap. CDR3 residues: CASSSVRYGYTF. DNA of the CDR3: TGTGCCAGCAGTTCCGTTCGGTATGGCTACACCTTC.

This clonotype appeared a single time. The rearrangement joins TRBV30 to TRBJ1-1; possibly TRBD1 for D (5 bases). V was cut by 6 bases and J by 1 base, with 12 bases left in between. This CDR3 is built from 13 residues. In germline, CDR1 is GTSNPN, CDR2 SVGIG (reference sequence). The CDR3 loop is CACLGGTNTEAFF. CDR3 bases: TGTGCCTGCCTTGGGGGGACGAACACTGAAGCTTTCTTT.

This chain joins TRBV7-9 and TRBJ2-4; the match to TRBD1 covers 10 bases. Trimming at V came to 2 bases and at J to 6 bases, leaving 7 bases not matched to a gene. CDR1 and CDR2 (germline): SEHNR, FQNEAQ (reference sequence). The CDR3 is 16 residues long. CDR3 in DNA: TGTGCCAGCAGCTTATTGCTGGGACAGGGGAGAAACATTCAGTACTTC. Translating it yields CASSLLLGQGRNIQYF.

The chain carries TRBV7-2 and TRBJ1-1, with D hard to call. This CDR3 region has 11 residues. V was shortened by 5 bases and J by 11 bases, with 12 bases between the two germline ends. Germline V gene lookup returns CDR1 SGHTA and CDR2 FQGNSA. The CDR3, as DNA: TGTGCCAGCAGCCCCCAGAGTGCGGCTTTCTTT. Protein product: CASSPQSAAFF.